This T cell receptor beta chain was recorded in a study of T cells in tumors after PD-1 blockade. Study context: Treatment was either pembrolizumab 200 mg every 3 weeks or cemiplimab 350 mg every 2 weeks. Study results and limitations: Peripheral recruitment is suggested, as some novel exhausted tumor clones were in pre-treatment blood.

As regards this clone: Its antigen is as yet unknown.

Only in-frame clones appear in the TCRdb table, and some are missing; sequencing was by immunoSEQ multiplex PCR. This table holds more than 50,000 clones, less than 85% found once. This TCR derives from a human donor with basal cell carcinoma. Sequencing was performed on PBMCs, taken after anti-PD-1 treatment.

The CDR3 region has the DNA TGTGCCAGCACCGATAAAAGCGCGGGGCCTTTTGACGAGCAGTACTTC. Protein sequence: CASTDKSAGPFDEQYF. The chain links TRBV7-2 to TRBJ2-7; TRBD2 is a possible D gene (6 bases). The CDR3 runs 16 residues. Germline V gene lookup returns CDR1 SGHTA and CDR2 FQGNSA. V was clipped by 7 bases and J by 5 bases, with 24 bases between them. Full variable domain (outside the CDR3, taken from reference TRBV7-2 and TRBJ2-7): GAGVSQSPSNKVTEKGKDVELRCDPISGHTALYWYRQSLGQGLEFLIYFQGNSAPDKSGLPSDRFSAERTGGSVSTLTIQRTQQEDSAVYLCASTDKSAGPFDEQYFGPGTRLTVT.